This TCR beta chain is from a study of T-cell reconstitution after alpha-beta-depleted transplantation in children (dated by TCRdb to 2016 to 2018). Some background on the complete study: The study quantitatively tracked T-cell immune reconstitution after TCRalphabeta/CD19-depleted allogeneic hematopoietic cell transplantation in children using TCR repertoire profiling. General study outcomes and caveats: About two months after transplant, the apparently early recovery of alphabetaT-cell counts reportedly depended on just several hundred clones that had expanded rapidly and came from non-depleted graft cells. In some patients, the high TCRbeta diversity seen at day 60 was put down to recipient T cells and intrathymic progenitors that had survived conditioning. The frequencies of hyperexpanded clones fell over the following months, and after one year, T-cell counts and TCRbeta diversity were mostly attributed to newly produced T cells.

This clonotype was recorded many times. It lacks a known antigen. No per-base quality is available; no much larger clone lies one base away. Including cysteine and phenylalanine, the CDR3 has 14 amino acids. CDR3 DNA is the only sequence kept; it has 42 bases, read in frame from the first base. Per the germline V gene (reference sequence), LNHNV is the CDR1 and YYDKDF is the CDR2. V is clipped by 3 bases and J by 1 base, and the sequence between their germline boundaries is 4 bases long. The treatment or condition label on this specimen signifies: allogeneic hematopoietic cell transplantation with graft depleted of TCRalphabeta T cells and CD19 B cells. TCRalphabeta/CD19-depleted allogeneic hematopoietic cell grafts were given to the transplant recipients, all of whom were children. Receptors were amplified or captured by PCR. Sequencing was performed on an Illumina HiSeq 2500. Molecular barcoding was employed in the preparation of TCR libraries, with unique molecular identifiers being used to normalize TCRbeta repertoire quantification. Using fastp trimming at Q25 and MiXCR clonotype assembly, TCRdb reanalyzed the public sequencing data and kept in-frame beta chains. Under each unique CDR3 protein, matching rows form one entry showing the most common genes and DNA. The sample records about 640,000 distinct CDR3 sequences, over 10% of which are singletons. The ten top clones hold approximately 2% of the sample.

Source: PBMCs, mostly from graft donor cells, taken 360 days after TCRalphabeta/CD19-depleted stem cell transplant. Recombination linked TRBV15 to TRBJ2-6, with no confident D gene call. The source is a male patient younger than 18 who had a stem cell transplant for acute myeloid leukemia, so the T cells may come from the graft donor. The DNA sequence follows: TGTGCCACCAGCAGTTATTCTGGGGCCAACGTCCTGACTTTC. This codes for CATSSYSGANVLTF. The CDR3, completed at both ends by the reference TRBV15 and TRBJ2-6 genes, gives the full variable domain DAMVIQNPRYQVTQFGKPVTLSCSQTLNHNVMYWYQQKSSQAPKLLFHYYDKDFNNEADTPDNFQSRRPNTSFCFLDIRSPGLGDTAMYLCATSSYSGANVLTFGAGSRLTVL.